This T cell receptor (beta chain) stems from a study of T cell responses to AZD1222 COVID-19 vaccine. Study-wide findings and caveats: Most donors were white British and more were female, and clonal diversity was possibly underestimated.

The CDR3 length is 16 residues. The V gene end was trimmed by 3 bases and the J gene end by 1 base; junction bases not matched to a gene: 8. Germline CDR1 and CDR2: SGHDT and YYEEEE. As for this clone: The target antigen is unknown.

The table came from immunoSEQ multiplex PCR; TCRdb's copy has only in-frame clones and leaves some out. The sample carries about 37,000 clones, 86% recorded once. The clonotype was recovered from an adult who received the AZD1222 COVID-19 vaccine. The sequenced sample was peripheral blood, obtained 28 days after the second AZD1222 dose. The chain links TRBV5-6 to TRBJ1-1, with 8 bases identical to TRBD1. CDR3 in amino acids: CASSSGQGMRNTEAFF. The DNA for the CDR3 is TGTGCCAGCAGCTCCGGACAGGGAATGCGGAACACTGAAGCTTTCTTT.